This T cell receptor beta chain comes out of a study of blood T cell repertoires in COVID-19. Turning to the study itself: The origin of the acute and convalescent COVID-19 samples was the United States, Italy and Spain. In each case, the material was cDNA or gDNA derived from T cells, B-cell-depleted T cells, or PBMCs.

As processed by the authors: Estimation of nucleated cell counts relied on the amplification of reference gene primers. Only in-frame clones appear in the TCRdb table, and some are missing; sequencing was by immunoSEQ multiplex PCR. The V and J calls and clone size were taken over from that table, and D and trimming were inferred from the DNA. The repertoire holds some 250,000 clones, around 79% seen once, with about 3.5% in the top ten. CDR3 length: 12 amino acids. Germline values: CDR1 SEHNR, CDR2 FQNEAQ (reference sequence). This clone has only a few counts. The source is a woman older than 75 with acute or convalescent COVID-19. Sequenced input: peripheral blood. The rearrangement uses TRBV7-9 and TRBJ1-2, with 9 positions matching TRBD1. CDR3 residues: CAATDRGWGYTF. DNA for the CDR3: TGTGCAGCCACGGACAGGGGATGGGGCTACACCTTC.